This entry describes one TCR beta chain. Its antigen is currently unknown. Germline values: CDR1 MDHEN, CDR2 SYDVKM. The CDR3 spans 12 residues. Between the trimmed V and J ends, which lost 2 bases and 10 bases, there was a span of 11 bases. This sample stems from a study of cytomegalovirus exposure and HLA in healthy donors. Study-wide findings and caveats: The classifier reportedly diagnosed cytomegalovirus status with high specificity and sensitivity.

The PCR ran on 60 Vbeta and 13 Jbeta primers. Profiling relied on immunoSEQ multiplex PCR, and the TCRdb table lists in-frame clones only, not all of them. The sample yields around 130,000 clones, over 70% seen once. The rearrangement links TRBV28 to TRBJ1-1; no clear D. The receptor was derived from a man aged 30-40 years in good health and CMV-seronegative. Sequenced sample: PBMCs. CDR3 nucleotides: TGTGCCAGCAGTTTAGGAGATTGGAGAGCTTTCTTT. Translated, it gives CASSLGDWRAFF.